This note documents a single T cell receptor beta chain sequence. No cognate antigen has been identified for it. No quality values exist for individual bases; no much larger clone is one base distant. To demonstrate the VDJtools post-analysis software, the study profiled TCR beta repertoires from the peripheral blood of around 13 young patients with multiple sclerosis. The patients with multiple sclerosis were children and adolescents between roughly 6 and 17 years of age. The sample belongs to a study of post-analysis software for immune sequencing data (dated by TCRdb to the mid-2010s). Background on the whole study: Disease courses on record covered relapsing-remitting, secondary progressive and progressive-relapsing multiple sclerosis, though some patients had no subtype annotation. The multiple sclerosis patient repertoires were compared with about a dozen previously published healthy control repertoires from donors aged 6 to 25 years. A subset of samples was prepared in parallel using single-end sample barcoding, then pooled and co-amplified after Illumina adapter ligation.

Results the study describes overall, beyond this receptor: Compared with controls, multiple sclerosis patients had significantly lower normalized Chao1 diversity, a finding suggesting substantial peripheral T-cell clonal expansion. Four or five TRBV segments, including TRBV5-6, TRBV5-1 and TRBV20-1, were significantly more frequent in patients than controls. The control group was slightly older than the multiple sclerosis patient group. Direct clustering with F measure showed strong co-clustering of samples prepared in the same batch, prompting a batch-effect correction.

Receptors were amplified or captured by PCR. Sequenced using an Illumina HiSeq 2500. To reduce PCR and sequencing biases, unique molecular identifiers were incorporated into the TCR beta cDNA libraries. Every 1 to 10 million input T cells yielded approximately 500,000 cDNA molecules, meaning each molecule approximated one T cell. Patient libraries were prepared and sequenced with the same protocol used for the earlier healthy control dataset. Samples belonging to the same batch were prepared together, multiplexed and sequenced on a shared HiSeq lane. The source study handled its data this way. Raw barcoded reads were processed with MIGEC, and single-read molecular identifier groups were discarded before consensus assembly and CDR3 extraction. Clonotype tables were post-analysed with VDJtools, normalizing diversity by down-sampling all datasets to the smallest sample size. To correct batch-related cross-sample contamination, repertoire overlap clustering matched CDR3 amino acid sequences but not nucleotide sequences. The raw public reads went through TCRdb reprocessing: fastp at Q25, MiXCR clone calling, in-frame beta chains kept. Each record represents a unique CDR3 protein, reported with the most common genes and DNA among its rows. Here the V and J calls rest on TCRdb's processing, not on the authors' analysis. The sample has some 500,000 distinct CDR3 sequences on record, around 40% of them singletons. Clones ranked in the top ten supply 12% of the sample.

The germline V end is reduced by 3 bases and the J end by 12 bases; junction bases left unmatched: 17. The germline V gene specifies LGHNA as CDR1 and YSLEER as CDR2. Inclusive of the bounding cysteine and phenylalanine, the CDR3 is 16 residues long. Left in the record is the CDR3 DNA by itself, 48 bases read in frame from the first base. The chain couples TRBV4-3 to TRBJ2-1, and 7 junctional nucleotides match TRBD2. The TCR sequence derives from a girl under 18 with multiple sclerosis. The sample comprised blood. The CDR3 corresponds to CASSHFLVGSPSGQFF. The sequenced DNA: TGCGCCAGCAGCCACTTCCTAGTGGGGTCCCCTAGCGGGCAGTTCTTC.